These T cell receptor beta chains were read from a single sample in a study of shared clonotypes between healthy human individuals. Sequencing used immunoSEQ multiplex PCR; TCRdb keeps in-frame clones, though not all of them. The table lists 2 million to 2.5 million clones, about 92% of them singletons, with 1.5% to 2% in the top ten. The sample consisted of naive CD8+ T cells from PBMCs. The receptors derive from a man younger than 35 in good health. Some clones in this sample may be carry-over from other donors' samples. Both conserved end residues are part of each CDR3. Each record gives: clone size, J gene, V gene, D gene, CDR3 DNA, CDR3 protein. A D gene is named only where the DNA matches it firmly. Not every row has a clone size; where given, it reads once, few, many or a size class.

abundance: NA
j_gene: TRBJ1-3
v_gene: TRBV7-9
d_gene: TRBD1
CDR3nt: TGTGCCAGCAGCGAACTTGACAGGGCCATCTCTGGAAACACCATATATTTT
CDR3aa: CASSELDRAISGNTIYF

abundance: NA
j_gene: TRBJ1-2
v_gene: TRBV25-1
d_gene: NA
CDR3nt: TGTGCCAGCAGTGAAGCCCGGAAACCGGTGTATGGCTACACCTTC
CDR3aa: CASSEARKPVYGYTF

abundance: NA
j_gene: TRBJ2-7
v_gene: TRBV27
d_gene: TRBD1
CDR3nt: TGTGCCAGCAGTTTGTCAGCCGGGACAGGGTCCTACGAGCAGTACTTC
CDR3aa: CASSLSAGTGSYEQYF

abundance: NA
j_gene: TRBJ2-3
v_gene: TRBV15
d_gene: TRBD2
CDR3nt: TGTGCCACCCGAGGGCGACTAGCGGGAGGGGCGTTAAGCACAGATACGCAGTATTTT
CDR3aa: CATRGRLAGGALSTDTQYF

abundance: NA
j_gene: TRBJ1-1
v_gene: TRBV6-5
d_gene: NA
CDR3nt: TGTGCCAGCAGTTACTCGGGGGGGGACACTGAAGCTTTCTTT
CDR3aa: CASSYSGGDTEAFF

abundance: NA
j_gene: TRBJ2-3
v_gene: TRBV5-1
d_gene: TRBD2
CDR3nt: TGCGCCAGCAGCCTGGAAGGGAGGGGTCAAGATACGCAGTATTTT
CDR3aa: CASSLEGRGQDTQYF

abundance: once
j_gene: TRBJ2-3
v_gene: TRBV5-1
d_gene: NA
CDR3nt: TGCGCCAGCGAACACGGAGCGGCATTCACAGATACGCAGTATTTT
CDR3aa: CASEHGAAFTDTQYF

abundance: NA
j_gene: TRBJ1-2
v_gene: TRBV29-1
d_gene: NA
CDR3nt: TGCAGCGGGCGCCGGTTTGGGGCAGGGAACTATGGCTACACCTTC
CDR3aa: CSGRRFGAGNYGYTF

abundance: once
j_gene: TRBJ2-7
v_gene: TRBV7-8
d_gene: TRBD1
CDR3nt: TGTGCCAGCAGCACCTCGGGACAGGGGGCTGTGCAGTTCTACGAGCAGTACTTC
CDR3aa: CASSTSGQGAVQFYEQYF

abundance: once
j_gene: TRBJ2-7
v_gene: TRBV19
d_gene: TRBD1
CDR3nt: TGTGCCAGTAGTATAATGGAGACAGGGGTTTACGAGCAGTACTTC
CDR3aa: CASSIMETGVYEQYF

abundance: NA
j_gene: TRBJ2-7
v_gene: TRBV10-2
d_gene: NA
CDR3nt: TGCGCCAGCAGTGATGGATACGAGCAGTACTTC
CDR3aa: CASSDGYEQYF

abundance: NA
j_gene: TRBJ2-7
v_gene: TRBV28
d_gene: NA
CDR3nt: TGTGCCAGCAGCCCCTCAACCCATAGCGGCTACGAGCAGTACTTC
CDR3aa: CASSPSTHSGYEQYF

abundance: NA
j_gene: TRBJ2-6
v_gene: TRBV27
d_gene: NA
CDR3nt: TGTGCCAGCAGTTTATCTAAGGGAGCCGGGGCCAACGTCCTGACTTTC
CDR3aa: CASSLSKGAGANVLTF

abundance: NA
j_gene: TRBJ2-1
v_gene: TRBV28
d_gene: TRBD2
CDR3nt: TGTGCCTCAGGCGGGGGGCGCACCTACAATGAGCAGTTCTTC
CDR3aa: CASGGGRTYNEQFF

abundance: NA
j_gene: TRBJ1-2
v_gene: TRBV13
d_gene: TRBD1
CDR3nt: TGTGCCAGCAGCTTCGACAGGGCCCACTATGGCTACACCTTC
CDR3aa: CASSFDRAHYGYTF

abundance: NA
j_gene: TRBJ1-1
v_gene: TRBV6-1
d_gene: NA
CDR3nt: TGTGCCAGCAGTGAAGCTATCGCGGTGGGGGTGAACACTGAAGCTTTCTTT
CDR3aa: CASSEAIAVGVNTEAFF

abundance: NA
j_gene: TRBJ2-2
v_gene: TRBV5-6
d_gene: TRBD2
CDR3nt: TGTGCCAGCAGCTTGGGACTAGCGGAGTACACCGGGGAGCTGTTTTTT
CDR3aa: CASSLGLAEYTGELFF

abundance: NA
j_gene: TRBJ2-7
v_gene: TRBV11-2
d_gene: TRBD2
CDR3nt: TGTGCCAGCAGCTTAGCCGGGACTAGCAGTAACTACGAGCAGTACTTC
CDR3aa: CASSLAGTSSNYEQYF